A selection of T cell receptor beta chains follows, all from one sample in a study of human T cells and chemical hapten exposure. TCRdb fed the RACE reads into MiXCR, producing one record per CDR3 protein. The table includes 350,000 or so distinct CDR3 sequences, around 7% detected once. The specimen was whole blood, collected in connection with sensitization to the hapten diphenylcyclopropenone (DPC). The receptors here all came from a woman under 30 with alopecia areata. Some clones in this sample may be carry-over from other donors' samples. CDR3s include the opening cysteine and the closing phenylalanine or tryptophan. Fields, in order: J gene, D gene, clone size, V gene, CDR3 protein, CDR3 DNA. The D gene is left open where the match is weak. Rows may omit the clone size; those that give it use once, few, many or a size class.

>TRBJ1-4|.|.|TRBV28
CASSFLENGEKLFF
TGTGCCAGCAGTTTTTTAGAAAATGGAGAAAAACTGTTTTTT
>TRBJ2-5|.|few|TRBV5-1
CASSLSVGYEETQYF
TGCGCCAGCAGCTTGAGTGTTGGCTACGAAGAGACCCAGTACTTC
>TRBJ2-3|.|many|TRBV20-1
CSARDWLVSTDTQYF
TGCAGTGCTAGAGATTGGCTAGTCAGCACAGATACGCAGTATTTT
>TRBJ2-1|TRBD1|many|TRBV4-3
CASSQVGTGDRAYNEQFF
TGCGCCAGCAGCCAAGTCGGGACCGGGGACAGGGCCTACAATGAGCAGTTCTTC
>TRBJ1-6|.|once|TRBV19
CASTYGRLYNSPLHF
TGTGCCAGTACTTACGGGCGTCTGTATAATTCACCCCTCCACTTT
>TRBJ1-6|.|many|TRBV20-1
CSAKTPTYNSPLHF
TGCAGTGCCAAAACACCCACCTATAATTCACCCCTCCACTTT
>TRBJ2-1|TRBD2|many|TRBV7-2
CASTLTSGVLYNEQFF
TGTGCCAGCACCTTAACTAGCGGTGTACTCTACAATGAGCAGTTCTTC
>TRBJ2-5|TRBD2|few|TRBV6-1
CASSEVGSGVAGQYF
TGTGCCAGCAGTGAAGTTGGTAGCGGGGTCGCGGGCCAGTACTTC
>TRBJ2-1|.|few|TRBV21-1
CASSKGGIPDGEQFF
TGTGCCAGCAGCAAAGGAGGTATTCCAGACGGTGAGCAGTTCTTC
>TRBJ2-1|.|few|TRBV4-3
CASSQDDGSYNEQFF
TGCGCCAGCAGCCAAGATGACGGCTCCTACAATGAGCAGTTCTTC
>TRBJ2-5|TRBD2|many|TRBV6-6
CASSFLAGYGKLETQYF
TGTGCCAGCAGTTTCCTAGCGGGGTACGGGAAGTTAGAGACCCAGTACTTC
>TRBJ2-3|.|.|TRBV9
CASMEGTHQDTQYF
TGTGCCAGCATGGAGGGGACCCACCAAGATACGCAGTATTTT
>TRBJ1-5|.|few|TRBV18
CASSPVAGKGQPQHF
TGTGCCAGCTCACCAGTGGCGGGGAAGGGCCAGCCCCAGCATTTT
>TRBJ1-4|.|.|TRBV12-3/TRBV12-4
CASSLVGELVF
TGTGCCAGCAGTTTAGTGGGGGAGCTGGTTTTT
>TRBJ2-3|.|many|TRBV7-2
CASSSDYLRTDTQYF
TGTGCCAGCAGCTCGGACTACCTACGCACAGATACGCAGTATTTT
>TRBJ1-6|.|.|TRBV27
CASSLEGIRNSPLHF
TGTGCCAGCAGTTTAGAGGGGATACGTAATTCACCCCTCCACTTT
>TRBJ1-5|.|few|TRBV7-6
CASSSTDGSNQPQHF
TGTGCCAGCAGCTCCACCGACGGTAGCAATCAGCCCCAGCATTTT
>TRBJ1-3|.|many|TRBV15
CATTRESTGSGNTIYF
TGTGCCACCACCAGAGAATCGACAGGCTCTGGAAACACCATATATTTT
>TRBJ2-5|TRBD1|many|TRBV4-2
CASSPAQVRGSETQYF
TGTGCCAGCAGCCCGGCCCAAGTCAGGGGGAGCGAGACCCAGTACTTC
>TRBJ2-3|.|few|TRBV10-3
CAISGSRDGTDTQYF
TGTGCCATCAGCGGGAGTAGGGACGGCACAGATACGCAGTATTTT
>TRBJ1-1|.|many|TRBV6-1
CASSSRGDTEAFF
TGTGCCAGCAGTTCACGCGGGGACACTGAAGCTTTCTTT
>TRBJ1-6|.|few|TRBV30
CAWSEGEQDSPLHF
TGTGCCTGGAGTGAGGGGGAACAGGATTCACCCCTCCACTTT
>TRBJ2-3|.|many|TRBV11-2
CASSLVTSTDTQYF
TGTGCCAGCAGCTTAGTAACCAGCACAGATACGCAGTATTTT
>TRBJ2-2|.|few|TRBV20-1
CSAMEDTGELFF
TGCAGTGCCATGGAGGACACCGGGGAGCTGTTTTTT
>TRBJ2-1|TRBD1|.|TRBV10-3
CAIREDRGRVHEQFF
TGTGCCATCAGGGAGGACAGGGGGCGCGTACATGAGCAGTTCTTC
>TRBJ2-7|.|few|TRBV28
CASTTTAPGAYEQYF
TGTGCCAGCACCACGACGGCTCCCGGGGCCTACGAGCAGTACTTC
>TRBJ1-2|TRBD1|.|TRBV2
CASSEEQGKLSGYTF
TGTGCCAGCAGTGAAGAACAGGGGAAACTTAGTGGCTACACCTTC
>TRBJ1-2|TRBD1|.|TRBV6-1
CASRDREIAETELGSGGYTF
TGTGCCAGCAGAGACAGGGAAATCGCAGAAACGGAGTTGGGTTCAGGCGGCTACACCTTC
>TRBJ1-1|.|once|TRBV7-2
CASSFPFNTEAFF
TGTGCCAGCAGCTTCCCATTCAACACTGAAGCTTTCTTT
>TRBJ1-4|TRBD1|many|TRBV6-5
CASSPFGQGEKLFF
TGTGCCAGCAGTCCTTTCGGACAGGGTGAAAAACTGTTTTTT
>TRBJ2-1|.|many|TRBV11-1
CASSLTSNYNEQFF
TGTGCCAGCAGTTTAACTAGCAACTACAATGAGCAGTTCTTC
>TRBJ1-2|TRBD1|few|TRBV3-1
CASSQRDRDLYGYTF
TGTGCCAGCAGCCAACGGGACAGGGACCTCTATGGCTACACCTTC
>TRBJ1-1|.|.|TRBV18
CASSPILENTEAFF
TGTGCCAGCTCACCCATTTTGGAGAACACTGAAGCTTTCTTT
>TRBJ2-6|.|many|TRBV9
CASSVGAGAYSGANVLTF
TGTGCCAGCAGCGTAGGCGCGGGGGCCTACTCTGGGGCCAACGTCCTGACTTTC
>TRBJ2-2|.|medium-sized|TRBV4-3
CASSQEALAPGELFF
TGCGCCAGCAGCCAAGAAGCTCTCGCGCCCGGGGAGCTGTTTTTT
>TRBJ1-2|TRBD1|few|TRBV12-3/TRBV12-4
CASSETGAYGYTF
TGTGCCAGCAGTGAGACAGGGGCCTATGGCTACACCTTC
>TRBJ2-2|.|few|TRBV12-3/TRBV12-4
CASSLIPSTGELFF
TGTGCCAGCAGTTTAATCCCTTCAACCGGGGAGCTGTTTTTT
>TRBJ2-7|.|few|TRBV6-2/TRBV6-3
CASTPHPYEQYF
TGTGCCAGCACCCCGCATCCCTACGAGCAGTACTTC
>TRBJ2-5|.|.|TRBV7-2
CASSFSAARETQYF
TGTGCCAGCAGCTTCTCGGCTGCCCGGGAGACCCAGTACTTC
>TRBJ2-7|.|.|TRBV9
CASSADDYEQYF
TGTGCCAGCAGCGCGGATGACTACGAGCAGTACTTC
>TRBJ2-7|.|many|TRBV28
CASSRRYEQYF
TGTGCCAGCAGCCGGAGGTACGAGCAGTACTTC
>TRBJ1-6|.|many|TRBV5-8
CASSLDGVGHSPLHF
TGTGCCAGCAGCTTGGACGGTGTCGGACATTCACCCCTCCACTTT
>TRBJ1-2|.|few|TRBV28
CASSPSQPSYGYTF
TGTGCCAGCAGTCCCTCACAGCCTTCCTATGGCTACACCTTC
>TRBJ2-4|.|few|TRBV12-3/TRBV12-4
CASSRGTPIAKNIQYF
TGTGCCAGCAGTCGAGGGACACCTATAGCCAAAAACATTCAGTACTTC
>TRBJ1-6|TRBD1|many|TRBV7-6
CASSPRDRSSYNSPLHF
TGTGCCAGCAGCCCGAGGGACAGGAGCTCCTATAATTCACCCCTCCACTTT
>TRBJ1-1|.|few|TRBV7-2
CASSLSETGNTEAFF
TGTGCCAGCAGCTTATCTGAGACAGGGAACACTGAAGCTTTCTTT
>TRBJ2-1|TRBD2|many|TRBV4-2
CASSQDRLAGAPWYNEQFF
TGTGCCAGCAGCCAAGATAGACTAGCGGGGGCCCCCTGGTACAATGAGCAGTTCTTC
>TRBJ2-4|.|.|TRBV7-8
CASVDRAKNIQYF
TGTGCCAGTGTCGACAGGGCCAAAAACATTCAGTACTTC
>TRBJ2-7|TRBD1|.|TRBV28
CASSTTGGSWYEQYF
TGTGCCAGCAGTACCACAGGGGGCTCGTGGTACGAGCAGTACTTC
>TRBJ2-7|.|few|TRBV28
CASSSISLNEQYF
TGTGCCAGCAGTTCCATATCCCTGAACGAGCAGTACTTC
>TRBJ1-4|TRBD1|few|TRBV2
CATRDRGAAANEKLFF
TGTGCCACGCGGGACAGGGGGGCCGCGGCTAATGAAAAACTGTTTTTT
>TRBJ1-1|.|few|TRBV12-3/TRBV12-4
CASSWEGRTEAFF
TGTGCCAGCAGCTGGGAGGGACGGACTGAAGCTTTCTTT
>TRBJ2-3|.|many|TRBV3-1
CASSQPSADTQYF
TGTGCCAGCAGCCAACCAAGCGCAGATACGCAGTATTTT